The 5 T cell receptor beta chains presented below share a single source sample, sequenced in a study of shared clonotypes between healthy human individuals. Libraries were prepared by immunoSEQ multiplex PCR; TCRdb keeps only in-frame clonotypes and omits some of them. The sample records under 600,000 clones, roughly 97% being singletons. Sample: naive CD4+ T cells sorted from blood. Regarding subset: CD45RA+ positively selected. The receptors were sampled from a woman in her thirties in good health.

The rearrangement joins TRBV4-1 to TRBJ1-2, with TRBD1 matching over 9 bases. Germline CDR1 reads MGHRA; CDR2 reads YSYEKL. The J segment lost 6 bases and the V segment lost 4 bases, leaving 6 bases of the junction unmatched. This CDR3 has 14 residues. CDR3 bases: TGCGCCAGCAGCCCACGGACAGGGGTTCATGGCTACACCTTC. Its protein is CASSPRTGVHGYTF.

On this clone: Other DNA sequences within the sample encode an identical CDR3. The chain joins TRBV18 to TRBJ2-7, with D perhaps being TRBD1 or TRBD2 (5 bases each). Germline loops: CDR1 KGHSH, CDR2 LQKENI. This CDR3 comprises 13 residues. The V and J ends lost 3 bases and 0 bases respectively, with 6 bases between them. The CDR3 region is CASSPGTSYEQYF. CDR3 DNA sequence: TGTGCCAGCTCACCGGGGACCTCCTACGAGCAGTACTTC.

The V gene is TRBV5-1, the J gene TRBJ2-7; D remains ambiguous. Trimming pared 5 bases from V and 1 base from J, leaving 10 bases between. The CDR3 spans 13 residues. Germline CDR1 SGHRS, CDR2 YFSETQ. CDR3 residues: CASRLTPSYEQYF. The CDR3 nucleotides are TGCGCCAGCAGGTTGACCCCGTCCTACGAGCAGTACTTC.

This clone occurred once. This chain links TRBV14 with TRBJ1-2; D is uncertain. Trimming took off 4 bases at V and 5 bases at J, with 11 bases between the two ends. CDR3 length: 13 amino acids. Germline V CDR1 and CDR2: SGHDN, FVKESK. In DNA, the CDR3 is TGTGCCAGCAGCCCCTGGGCCGGGTATGGCTACACCTTC. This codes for CASSPWAGYGYTF.

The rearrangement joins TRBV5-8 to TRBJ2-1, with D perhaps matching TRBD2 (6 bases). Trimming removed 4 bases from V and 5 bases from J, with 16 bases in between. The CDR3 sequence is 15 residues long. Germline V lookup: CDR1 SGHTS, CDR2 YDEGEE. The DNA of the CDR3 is TGTGCCAGCAGCCATACTGGGACTTACCACAATGAGCAGTTCTTC. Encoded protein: CASSHTGTYHNEQFF.